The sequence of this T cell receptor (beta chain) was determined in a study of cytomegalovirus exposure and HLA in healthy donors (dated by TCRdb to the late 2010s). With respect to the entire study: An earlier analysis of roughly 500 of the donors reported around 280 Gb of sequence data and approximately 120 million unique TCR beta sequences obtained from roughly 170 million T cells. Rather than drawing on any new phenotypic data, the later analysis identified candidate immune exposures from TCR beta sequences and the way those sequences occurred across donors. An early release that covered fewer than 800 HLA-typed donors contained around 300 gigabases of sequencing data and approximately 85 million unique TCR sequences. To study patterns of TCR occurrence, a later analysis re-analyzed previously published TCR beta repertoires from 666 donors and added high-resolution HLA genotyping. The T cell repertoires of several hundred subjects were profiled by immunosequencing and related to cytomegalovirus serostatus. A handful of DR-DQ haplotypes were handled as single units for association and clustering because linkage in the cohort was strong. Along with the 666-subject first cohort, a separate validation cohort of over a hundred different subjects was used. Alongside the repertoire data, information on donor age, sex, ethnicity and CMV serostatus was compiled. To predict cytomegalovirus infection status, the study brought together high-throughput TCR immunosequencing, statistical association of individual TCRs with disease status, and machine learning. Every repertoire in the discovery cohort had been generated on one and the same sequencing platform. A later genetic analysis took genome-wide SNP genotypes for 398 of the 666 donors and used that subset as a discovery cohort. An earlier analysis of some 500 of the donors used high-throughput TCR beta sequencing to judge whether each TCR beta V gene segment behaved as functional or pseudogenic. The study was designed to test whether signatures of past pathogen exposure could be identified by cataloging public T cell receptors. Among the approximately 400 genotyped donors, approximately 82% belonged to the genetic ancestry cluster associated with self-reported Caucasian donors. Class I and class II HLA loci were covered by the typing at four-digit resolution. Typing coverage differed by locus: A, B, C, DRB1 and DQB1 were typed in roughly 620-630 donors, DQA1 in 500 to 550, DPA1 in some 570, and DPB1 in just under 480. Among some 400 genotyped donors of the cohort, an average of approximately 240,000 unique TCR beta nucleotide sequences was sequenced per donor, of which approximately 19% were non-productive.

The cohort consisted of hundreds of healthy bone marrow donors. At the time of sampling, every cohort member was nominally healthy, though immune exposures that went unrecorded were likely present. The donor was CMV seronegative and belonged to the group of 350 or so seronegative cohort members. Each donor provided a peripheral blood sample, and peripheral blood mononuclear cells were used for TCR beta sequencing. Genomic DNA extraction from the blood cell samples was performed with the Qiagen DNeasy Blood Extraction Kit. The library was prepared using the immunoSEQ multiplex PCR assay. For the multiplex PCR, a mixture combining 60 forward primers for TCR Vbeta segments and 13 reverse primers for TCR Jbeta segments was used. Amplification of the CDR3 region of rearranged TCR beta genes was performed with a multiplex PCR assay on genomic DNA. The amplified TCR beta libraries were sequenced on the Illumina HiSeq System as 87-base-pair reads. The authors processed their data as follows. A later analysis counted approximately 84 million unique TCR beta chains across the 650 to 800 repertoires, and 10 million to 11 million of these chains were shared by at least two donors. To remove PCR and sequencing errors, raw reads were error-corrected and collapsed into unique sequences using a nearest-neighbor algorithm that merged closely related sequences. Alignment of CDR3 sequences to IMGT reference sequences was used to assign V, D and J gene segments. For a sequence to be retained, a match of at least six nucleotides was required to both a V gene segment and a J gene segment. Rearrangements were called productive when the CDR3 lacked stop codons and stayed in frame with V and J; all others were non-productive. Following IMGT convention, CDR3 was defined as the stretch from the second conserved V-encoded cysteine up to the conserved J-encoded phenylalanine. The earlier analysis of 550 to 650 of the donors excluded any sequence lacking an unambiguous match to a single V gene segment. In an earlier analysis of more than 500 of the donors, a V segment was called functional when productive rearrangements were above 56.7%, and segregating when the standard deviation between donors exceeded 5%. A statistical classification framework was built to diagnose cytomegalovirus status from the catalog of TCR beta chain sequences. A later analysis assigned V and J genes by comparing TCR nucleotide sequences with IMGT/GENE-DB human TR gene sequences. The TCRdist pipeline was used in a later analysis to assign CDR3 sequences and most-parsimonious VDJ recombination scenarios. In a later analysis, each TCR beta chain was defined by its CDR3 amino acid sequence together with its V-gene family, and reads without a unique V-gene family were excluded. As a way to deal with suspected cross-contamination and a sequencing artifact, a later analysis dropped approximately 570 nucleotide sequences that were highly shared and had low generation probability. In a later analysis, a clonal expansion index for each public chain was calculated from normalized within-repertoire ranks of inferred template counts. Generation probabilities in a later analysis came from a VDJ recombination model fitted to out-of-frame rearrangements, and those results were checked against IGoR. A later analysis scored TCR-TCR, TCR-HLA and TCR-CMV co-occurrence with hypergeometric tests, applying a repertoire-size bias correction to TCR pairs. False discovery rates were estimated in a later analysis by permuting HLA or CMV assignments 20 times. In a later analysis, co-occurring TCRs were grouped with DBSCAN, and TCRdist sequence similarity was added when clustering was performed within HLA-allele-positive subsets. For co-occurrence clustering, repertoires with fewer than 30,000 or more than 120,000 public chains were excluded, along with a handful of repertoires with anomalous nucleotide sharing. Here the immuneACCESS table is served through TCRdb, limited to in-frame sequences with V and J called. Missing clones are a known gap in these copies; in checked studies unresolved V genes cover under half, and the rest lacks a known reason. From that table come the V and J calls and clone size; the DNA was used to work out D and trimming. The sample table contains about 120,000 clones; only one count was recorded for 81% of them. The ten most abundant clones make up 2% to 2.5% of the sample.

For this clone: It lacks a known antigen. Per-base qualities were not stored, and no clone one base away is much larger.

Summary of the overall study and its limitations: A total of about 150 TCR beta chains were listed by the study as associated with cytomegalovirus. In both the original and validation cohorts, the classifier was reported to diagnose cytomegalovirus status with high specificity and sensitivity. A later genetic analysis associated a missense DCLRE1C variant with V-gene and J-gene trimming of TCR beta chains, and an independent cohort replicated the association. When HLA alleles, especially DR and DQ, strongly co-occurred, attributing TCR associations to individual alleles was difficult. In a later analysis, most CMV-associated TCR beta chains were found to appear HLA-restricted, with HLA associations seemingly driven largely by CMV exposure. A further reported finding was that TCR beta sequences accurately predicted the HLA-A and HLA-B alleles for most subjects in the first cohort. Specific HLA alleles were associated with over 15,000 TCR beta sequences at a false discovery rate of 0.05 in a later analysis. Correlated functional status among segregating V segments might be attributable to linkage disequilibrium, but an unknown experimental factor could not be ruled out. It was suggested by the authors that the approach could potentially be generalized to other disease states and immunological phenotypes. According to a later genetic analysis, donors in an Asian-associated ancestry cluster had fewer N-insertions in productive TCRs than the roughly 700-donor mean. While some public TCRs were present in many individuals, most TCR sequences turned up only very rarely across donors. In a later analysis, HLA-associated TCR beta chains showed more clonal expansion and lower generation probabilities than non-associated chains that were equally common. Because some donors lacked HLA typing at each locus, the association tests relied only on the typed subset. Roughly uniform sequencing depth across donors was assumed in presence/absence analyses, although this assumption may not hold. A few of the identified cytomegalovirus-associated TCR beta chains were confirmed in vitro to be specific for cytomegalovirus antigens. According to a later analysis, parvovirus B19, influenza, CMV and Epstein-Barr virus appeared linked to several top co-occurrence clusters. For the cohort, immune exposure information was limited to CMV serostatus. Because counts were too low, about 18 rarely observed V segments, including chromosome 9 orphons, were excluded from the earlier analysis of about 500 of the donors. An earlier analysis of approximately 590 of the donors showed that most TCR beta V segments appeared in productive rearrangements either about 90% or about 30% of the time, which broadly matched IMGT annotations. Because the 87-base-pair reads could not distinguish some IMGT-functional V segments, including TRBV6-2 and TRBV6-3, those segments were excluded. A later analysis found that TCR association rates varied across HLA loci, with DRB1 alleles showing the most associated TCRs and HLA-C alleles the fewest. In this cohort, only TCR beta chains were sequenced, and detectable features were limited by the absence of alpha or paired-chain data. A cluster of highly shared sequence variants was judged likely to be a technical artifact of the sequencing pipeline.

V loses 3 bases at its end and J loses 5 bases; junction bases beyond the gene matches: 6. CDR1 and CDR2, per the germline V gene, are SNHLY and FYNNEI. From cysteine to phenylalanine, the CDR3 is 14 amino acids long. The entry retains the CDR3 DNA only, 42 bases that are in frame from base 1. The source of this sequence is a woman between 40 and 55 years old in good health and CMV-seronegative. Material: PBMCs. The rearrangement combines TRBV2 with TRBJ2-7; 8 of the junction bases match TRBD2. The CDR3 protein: CASSDPTSGHEQYF. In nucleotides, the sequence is TGTGCCAGCAGTGACCCAACTAGCGGCCACGAGCAGTACTTC.